Sequencing of this T cell receptor beta chain was carried out in a study of cytomegalovirus exposure and HLA in healthy donors. Only a few counts were recorded for this clone. Antigen specificity is unknown. Germline is not matched at one junction end, which may reflect a read error. Vbeta (60) and Jbeta (13) primers were used in the PCR. Using immunoSEQ multiplex PCR, the repertoire was profiled, and TCRdb retains in-frame clones only, with some absent. The sample lists 150,000 to 200,000 clones; 60% to 85% were seen once. General observations from the study: Among TCR beta chains, those listed as cytomegalovirus-associated numbered over 150. Available immune exposure information was restricted to CMV serostatus only.

Germline CDR1 reads SEHNR; CDR2 reads FQNEAQ (reference sequence). The CDR3 extends over 10 amino acids. The chain combines TRBV7-9 with TRBJ2-5, with D possibly being TRBD1 (8 bases). Sequenced: PBMCs. This clonotype was sampled from a woman aged 40-49 years in good health and CMV-seronegative. CDR3 sequence: CSSGTGTQYF. As DNA, the CDR3 is TGTTCCAGCGGGACAGGGACCCAGTACTTC. Variable domain in full (rest from reference TRBV7-9 and TRBJ2-5): DTGVSQNPRHKITKRGQNVTFRCDPISEHNRLYWYRQTLGQGPEFLTYFQNEAQLEKSRLLSDRFSAERPKGSFSTLEIQRTEQGDSAMYLCSSGTGTQYFGPGTRLLVL.